A single sample gave rise to the 27 T cell receptor beta chains below, sequenced in a study of cytomegalovirus exposure and HLA in healthy donors. The PCR had 60 Vbeta and 13 Jbeta primers. This table comes from immunoSEQ multiplex PCR, and its TCRdb copy is limited to in-frame clones, with some not included. This sample's clone table lists around 51,000 clones. Sequencing was done on a sample of PBMCs. These receptors came from a man aged 35 to 55 in good health and CMV-seropositive.

The J gene is TRBJ1-4, the V gene TRBV6-5; 7 bases are a match to TRBD1. The germline V gene encodes CDR1 MNHEY and CDR2 SVGAGI. This CDR3 has 15 amino acids. V lost 0 bases, J lost 5 bases, and 3 bases stayed unmatched. CDR3 residues: CASSYSGQSNEKLFF. For the CDR3, the DNA is TGTGCCAGCAGTTACTCGGGACAGTCGAATGAAAAACTGTTTTTT.

V gene TRBV29-1 combines with J gene TRBJ1-1; perhaps TRBD1 as D (5 bases). V dropped 6 bases and J dropped 3 bases, with 14 bases sitting between them. CDR3 length: 13 residues. Germline V gene data show CDR1 as SQVTM and CDR2 as ANQGSEA. The DNA of the CDR3 is TGCAGCGTCAGGGAGGTCAGGGACACTGAAGCTTTCTTT. This encodes CSVREVRDTEAFF.

The gene calls are TRBV7-8 and TRBJ2-2; D is ambiguous. Germline V lookup: CDR1 SGHVS, CDR2 FQNEAQ. CDR3 length: 14 residues. V shed 1 base and J shed 4 bases, with 7 bases lying between them. CDR3 nucleotides: TGTGCCAGCAGCTTAGACAGCAGCACCGGGGAGCTGTTTTTT. It specifies CASSLDSSTGELFF.

In DNA form, the CDR3 reads TGTGCCACCAGCAGACCAGGAAATGATAATCAGCCCCAGCATTTT. Residues: CATSRPGNDNQPQHF. The chain recombines TRBV15 with TRBJ1-5; D is unresolved. V dropped 2 bases and J dropped 4 bases, with 12 bases sitting between them. CDR1 is LNHNV, CDR2 YYDKDF, per germline (reference sequence). This CDR3 comprises 15 residues.

The rearrangement joins TRBV6-5 to TRBJ1-5, with TRBD1 matching over 7 bases. The CDR3 runs 15 residues. J gave up 9 bases and V 2 bases, and 10 bases lay outside the gene matches. The V gene's germline CDR1 is MNHEY and CDR2 SVGAGI. CDR3 in amino acids: CASSYKQGSSWPQHF. The DNA of the CDR3 is TGTGCCAGCAGTTACAAACAGGGGTCCTCGTGGCCCCAGCATTTT.

The chain couples TRBV5-5 to TRBJ1-4; 7 bases are shared with TRBD1. Germline V CDR1 and CDR2: SGHKS, YYEKEE (reference sequence). The CDR3 is 18 amino acids. Trimming took 0 bases from V and 5 from J; bases not matched to a gene: 13. The CDR3 sequence: CASSLGGRQGPMNEKLFF. CDR3 DNA: TGTGCCAGCAGCTTGGGGGGAAGACAGGGCCCTATGAATGAAAAACTGTTTTTT.

The chain employs TRBV6-5 and TRBJ2-3, with a possible D match to TRBD2 (6 bases). This CDR3 comprises 15 residues. V lost 0 bases to trimming and J lost 1 base, with 8 bases between them. Germline V gene sequence: CDR1 MNHEY, CDR2 SVGAGI. The CDR3 region has the DNA TGTGCCAGCAGTTACTCGATAGCGGGCACAGATACGCAGTATTTT. Amino acid sequence: CASSYSIAGTDTQYF.

The CDR3 loop is CAWSSDDSPLHF. The CDR3 nucleotides read TGTGCCTGGAGTTCAGATGATTCACCCCTCCACTTT. V is TRBV30 and J is TRBJ1-6; no definite D call. The CDR3 runs to 12 residues. V lost 2 bases and J lost 8, with 7 bases in between. Germline CDR1 and CDR2: GTSNPN and SVGIG (reference sequence).

V usage is TRBV28 and J usage is TRBJ1-2; 12 bases line up with TRBD1. Germline CDR1 and CDR2: MDHEN and SYDVKM. The V segment lost 6 bases and the J segment 4 bases; nucleotides outside the gene matches: 9. This CDR3 has 16 residues. The CDR3 DNA follows: TGTGCCAGCAGCCTCCCGGGACAGGGGGCCGGCTATGGCTACACCTTC. Protein product: CASSLPGQGAGYGYTF.

In regard to this clone: At one end the junction does not follow the germline gene, possibly because of a read error. The chain joins TRBV20-1 to TRBJ1-5, with TRBD1 identical over 8 bases. The germline CDR1 and CDR2 sequences are DFQATT and SNEGSKA (reference sequence). The CDR3 has 11 residues. CDR3 in amino acids: CGQGVNQPQHF. In DNA form, the CDR3 reads TGTGGACAGGGAGTCAATCAGCCCCAGCATTTT.

This clone is called medium-sized based on its frequency. The CDR3 here is CASSPQGAAYGYTF. The DNA for the CDR3 is TGTGCCAGCAGCCCTCAGGGGGCGGCCTATGGCTACACCTTC. The V call is TRBV7-9, the J call TRBJ1-2, with 8 bases identical to TRBD1. The germline gives CDR1 SEHNR, CDR2 FQNEAQ (reference sequence). The length of the CDR3 is 14 residues. V dropped 5 bases and J dropped 4; count of bases not matched to a gene: 6.

The chain is built from TRBV6-8 and TRBJ2-7; 8 bases map to TRBD2. The CDR3 has 13 amino acids. CDR1 and CDR2 (germline): MNHGY, SAAAGT. Trimming at V came to 8 bases and at J to 5 bases, leaving 8 bases not matched to a gene. Here the CDR3 DNA reads TGTGCCAGCGAGGCGGGAGGCAAACACGAGCAGTACTTC. Its translation is CASEAGGKHEQYF.

With respect to this clone: Other DNA variants within this sample encode the same CDR3. The CDR3 loop reads CASSRGGSSYNEQFF. The CDR3 bases are TGTGCCAGCAGCCGGGGGGGGAGCTCCTACAATGAGCAGTTCTTC. The chain has TRBV11-3 and TRBJ2-1, with 8 bases lining up with TRBD2. Germline CDR1 reads SGHNT; CDR2 reads YENEEA. With 5 bases clipped from V and 0 bases from J, the junction kept 3 bases outside the gene matches. This CDR3 contains 15 residues.

The chain uses TRBV4-3 and TRBJ2-1; 7 bases agree with TRBD2. The CDR3 has 15 amino acids. CDR1 and CDR2 from the germline V gene are LGHNA and YSLEER. The V and J ends lost 0 bases and 5 bases, in that order; junction bases with no gene match: 4. CDR3 residues: CASSQERGDHNEQFF. The CDR3 nucleotides are TGCGCCAGCAGCCAAGAACGGGGGGACCACAATGAGCAGTTCTTC.

This chain joins TRBV11-2 and TRBJ1-1; D possibly corresponds to TRBD1 (6 bases). The CDR3 covers 14 residues. Germline loops: CDR1 SGHAT, CDR2 FQNNGV. The V end was cut by 1 base, the J end by 8 bases, with 14 bases between. CDR3 nucleotide sequence: TGTGCCAGCAGCTTAGGACAGGCCGTCGGGGAAGCTTTCTTT. It specifies CASSLGQAVGEAFF.

The chain couples TRBV9 to TRBJ2-5; 9 positions match TRBD2. Germline loops: CDR1 SGDLS, CDR2 YYNGEE. This CDR3 region has 16 residues. With V trimmed by 0 bases and J by 4 bases, 7 bases remained unmatched. This chain's CDR3 is CASSVGGSGGRETQYF. Here the CDR3 DNA reads TGTGCCAGCAGCGTAGGGGGGAGCGGGGGGCGAGAGACCCAGTACTTC.

This chain connects TRBV7-3 to TRBJ2-5; 7 nucleotides match TRBD1. Trimming took 5 bases from V and 8 from J; bases not matched to a gene: 5. Germline assignment: CDR1 SGHTA and CDR2 FQGTGA. The CDR3 consists of 12 residues. CDR3: CASSATGETQYF. CDR3 DNA sequence: TGTGCCAGCAGCGCCACAGGGGAAACCCAGTACTTC.

The CDR3 region is CASGGTSGSNTGELFF. In DNA, the CDR3 is TGCGCCAGCGGGGGGACTAGCGGGAGCAACACCGGGGAGCTGTTTTTT. The chain links TRBV5-1 to TRBJ2-2, with 14 positions matching TRBD2. The CDR3 length is 16 residues. V dropped 7 bases and J dropped 2; count of bases not matched to a gene: 4. Looked up from germline, CDR1 is SGHRS and CDR2 is YFSETQ.

The chain uses TRBV9 and TRBJ1-1; D call uncertain. V gave up 4 bases and J gave up 0 bases, with 16 bases separating them. Per germline, CDR1 SGDLS and CDR2 YYNGEE. CDR3 length: 16 amino acids. The CDR3 DNA reads TGTGCCAGCAGCCAGACCCCCAGGATCCTGAACACTGAAGCTTTCTTT. Protein: CASSQTPRILNTEAFF.

This rearrangement joins TRBV18 to TRBJ2-7; D is perhaps TRBD2 (5 bases). Trimming pared 2 bases from V and 6 bases from J, leaving 11 bases between. The CDR3 covers 13 residues. Germline lookup yields CDR1 KGHSH and CDR2 LQKENI. CDR3 amino acids: CASSPLARGEQYF. The CDR3 DNA sequence: TGTGCCAGCTCACCATTGGCCCGGGGCGAGCAGTACTTC.

The rearrangement joins TRBV7-3 to TRBJ2-7; TRBD2 might be the D (7 bases). The CDR3 is 16 residues long. Germline loops: CDR1 SGHTA, CDR2 FQGTGA. Trimming cost V 1 base and J 3 bases, with 16 bases left between them. CDR3 in amino acids: CASSLNGGGGIYEQYF. CDR3 DNA: TGTGCCAGCAGCTTAAACGGTGGCGGGGGCATCTACGAGCAGTACTTC.

The chain carries TRBV27 and TRBJ1-5; 10 bases are a match to TRBD1. V shed 2 bases and J 7 bases; nucleotides not matched to a gene: 5. This CDR3 is built from 15 residues. Germline V gives CDR1 MNHEY, CDR2 SMNVEV (reference sequence). The CDR3 loop is CASSLKDRGEQPQHF. The CDR3 DNA is TGTGCCAGCAGTTTAAAGGACAGGGGGGAACAGCCCCAGCATTTT.

The V gene is TRBV6-1, the J gene TRBJ2-7, with 7 nucleotides matching TRBD1. The CDR3 has 15 residues. J gave up 2 bases and V 1 base, and 5 bases lay outside the gene matches. Per the germline V gene, CDR1 is MNHNS and CDR2 is SASEGT. For the CDR3, the DNA is TGTGCCAGCAGTGAAGAGACAGGGACCGCCTACGAGCAGTACTTC. It codes for CASSEETGTAYEQYF.

This chain connects TRBV20-1 to TRBJ1-2; D remains ambiguous. The CDR3 is made up of 11 amino acids. The germline V gene encodes CDR1 DFQATT and CDR2 SNEGSKA (reference sequence). The CDR3 DNA reads as TGCAGCCTTCTAGGAGGAGATGGCTACACCTTC. Its translation is CSLLGGDGYTF.

The J gene is TRBJ2-7, the V gene TRBV5-1, with TRBD2 identical over 10 bases. CDR1 is SGHRS and CDR2 is YFSETQ in the germline V gene. V lost 7 bases to trimming and J lost 6 bases; unmatched junction nucleotides: 13. This CDR3 has 15 amino acids. CDR3 sequence reads: CASGELAGSSSEQYF. The CDR3 DNA is TGCGCCAGCGGCGAACTAGCGGGAAGTTCGTCCGAGCAGTACTTC.

V usage is TRBV18 and J usage is TRBJ2-7; 7 bases line up with TRBD1. V lost 4 bases and J lost 3; bases outside the gene matches: 3. Germline V lookup: CDR1 KGHSH, CDR2 LQKENI. The CDR3 is 13 amino acids. DNA for the CDR3: TGTGCCAGCTCACTGGACAGGATCTACGAGCAGTACTTC. It codes for CASSLDRIYEQYF.

The chain combines TRBV28 with TRBJ1-3; D may be TRBD1 (5 bases). Trimming shortened V by 7 bases and J by 4 bases, and 26 bases separated the two germline ends. The CDR3 has 18 amino acids. CDR1 and CDR2 (germline): MDHEN, SYDVKM. CDR3 in amino acids: CASTPSFRSRGGGNTIYF. The DNA for the CDR3 is TGTGCCAGCACCCCCTCGTTTAGGAGTAGGGGAGGAGGAAACACCATATATTTT.